This TCR beta chain is drawn from a study of regulatory T cells in long-lasting Graves disease. This clonotype has ten or more counts. Its antigen remains unidentified. Assembly of TCR beta libraries relied on iRepertoire HTBI primers together with Arm-PCR of CDR3 regions. Each CDR3 protein gets one entry after TCRdb re-called the multiplex PCR reads with MiXCR. The profile shows approximately 300,000 distinct CDR3 sequences, 15% to 20% of them singletons. Germline V gene data show CDR1 as SGHDN and CDR2 as FVKESK. This CDR3 contains 15 residues. The V end was cut by 0 bases, the J end by 5 bases, with 12 bases between. Study findings and constraints: Sample size, which was small, may have reduced accuracy. The persistent group shared around 2,600 public clonotypes, more than the roughly 990 shared by new patients.

Sample time point: newly diagnosed GD, antithyroid drugs for less than 3 months. Extracted RNA from PBMCs served as the source of the TCR library. This TCR derives from a female donor with Graves disease. V gene TRBV14 combines with J gene TRBJ2-3; D ambiguous. The material was peripheral blood mononuclear cells (PBMCs), obtained at new diagnosis, from a patient treated with antithyroid drugs. For the CDR3, the DNA is TGTGCCAGCAGCCAAGATCCTCTTAGCCGAGATACGCAGTATTTT. It is translated as CASSQDPLSRDTQYF.